These 26 T cell receptor beta chains were sequenced from one sample in a study of blood T cells in healthy people across ages. Through a sample-barcoded 5' primer and a J-beta primer mix, a second PCR was run for roughly 6 to 12 cycles. TCRdb passed the 5' RACE reads through MiXCR, listing each CDR3 protein once. The sample contains nearly 800,000 distinct CDR3 sequences, approximately 60% of which appear only once. Sequenced: blood. The receptors derive from a man aged 40-55 years in good health.

In its sample, this clonotype was seen many times. The rearrangement uses TRBV13 and TRBJ2-7; the D gene is possibly TRBD2 (6 bases). The CDR3 has 14 amino acids. The V end lost 0 bases, the J end lost 5 bases, and 11 bases lay between the germline ends. Germline V gives CDR1 PRHDT, CDR2 FYEKMQ (reference sequence). The CDR3 sequence: CASSLGGGLDEQYF. The CDR3 region has the DNA TGTGCCAGCAGCTTAGGCGGAGGGTTGGACGAGCAGTACTTC.

This chain uses TRBV7-9 with TRBJ2-3; 11 positions agree with TRBD2. The germline CDR1 and CDR2 sequences are SEHNR and FQNEAQ (reference sequence). The CDR3 is 16 residues long. The junction had 9 bases not matched to a gene; V was cut back by 3 bases and J by 7 bases. As DNA, the CDR3 is TGTGCCAGCAGCTTTGCTAGCGGGAGGAGTAGAAATACGCAGTATTTT. Protein: CASSFASGRSRNTQYF.

The chain uses TRBV18 and TRBJ2-1, with 8 bases fitting TRBD2. After removal of 3 bases from V and 7 bases from J, the junction contained 5 bases not matched to a gene. The V gene's germline CDR1 is KGHSH and CDR2 LQKENI. The CDR3 runs to 14 residues. CDR3 nucleotides: TGTGCCAGCTCACCGACAGCGGGAGCTAATGAGCAGTTCTTC. Protein sequence: CASSPTAGANEQFF.

The genes are TRBV18 and TRBJ2-4, with 8 bases that match TRBD1. The trim removed 5 bases at V and 1 base at J, leaving 10 bases unmatched. The CDR3 length is 17 residues. Germline-derived CDR1 and CDR2 are KGHSH and LQKENI. CDR3 sequence: CASSSTGQGRAKNIQYF. CDR3 bases: TGTGCCAGCTCATCCACCGGACAGGGCCGGGCCAAAAACATTCAGTACTTC.

This clonotype was found many times. The chain combines TRBV20-1 with TRBJ2-7; TRBD2 matches at 13 bases. Gene TRBJ2-5 matches the end of the DNA better, so the J call may be wrong. There are 16 residues in the CDR3. CDR1 and CDR2 from the germline V gene are DFQATT and SNEGSKA (reference sequence). CDR3 loop: CSAKPGLAGVKETQYF. The CDR3 region has the DNA TGCAGTGCTAAACCCGGACTAGCGGGAGTTAAGGAGACCCAGTACTTC.

The table lists this clonotype with a few counts. V is TRBV13 and J is TRBJ2-5; D is perhaps TRBD2 (6 bases). Trimming stripped 1 base from V and 4 bases from J, with 7 bases between. Per germline, CDR1 PRHDT and CDR2 FYEKMQ (reference sequence). The CDR3 has 13 amino acids. As DNA, the CDR3 is TGTGCCAGCAGCTTAGACGGGGGAGAGACCCAGTACTTC. Residues: CASSLDGGETQYF.

CDR3 DNA: TGTGCCAGCATACAATCAGGATCCCGCAATGAGCAGTTCTTC. Translation: CASIQSGSRNEQFF. The V gene is TRBV28, the J gene TRBJ2-1; D is ambiguous. V lost 7 bases, J lost 6 bases, and 16 bases lay in between. The CDR3 has 14 residues. The germline gives CDR1 MDHEN, CDR2 SYDVKM.

This sequence joins TRBV20-1 and TRBJ1-4; D is unresolved. V shed 4 bases and J shed 1 base, with 7 bases lying between them. The CDR3 runs to 13 residues. Germline V gene sequence: CDR1 DFQATT, CDR2 SNEGSKA (reference sequence). CDR3 region: CSATTRTNEKLFF. In DNA form, the CDR3 reads TGCAGTGCTACGACTAGAACTAATGAAAAACTGTTTTTT.

This rearrangement joins TRBV7-3 to TRBJ2-3, with 16 bases matching TRBD2. This CDR3 is 19 amino acids long. V was pared by 4 bases and J by 4 bases, with 11 bases of the junction left unmatched. Germline V CDR1 and CDR2: SGHTA, FQGTGA. CDR3 in amino acids: CASSSLTGTSGGAADTQYF. The CDR3 nucleotides are TGTGCCAGCAGCTCCTTAACCGGGACTAGCGGGGGGGCGGCAGATACGCAGTATTTT.

This clonotype was seen a handful of times. The chain joins TRBV7-6 to TRBJ2-6; 11 bases line up with TRBD2. The CDR3 has 18 amino acids. Trimming cost V 4 bases and J 2 bases; bases outside gene matches: 7. CDR1 and CDR2 (germline): SGHVS, FNYEAQ. The CDR3 loop is CASSSGLAGGPGANVLTF. The CDR3 nucleotides are TGTGCCAGCAGCTCGGGGTTAGCGGGAGGGCCTGGGGCCAACGTCCTGACTTTC.

J is TRBJ2-7 and V is TRBV29-1; TRBD1 or TRBD2 may be the D gene (5 bases each). The ends were cut back, 6 bases at V and 2 bases at J, with 17 bases in the middle. The CDR3 runs 14 residues. Germline CDR1 reads SQVTM; CDR2 reads ANQGSEA. CDR3 in amino acids: CSVGPPGPTYEQYF. As DNA, the CDR3 is TGCAGCGTCGGCCCTCCGGGACCAACCTACGAGCAGTACTTC.

The V and J genes are TRBV7-2 and TRBJ2-7, with D possibly being TRBD1 (5 bases). V shed 2 bases and J shed 2 bases, with 7 bases lying between them. There are 13 residues in the CDR3. In germline, CDR1 is SGHTA, CDR2 FQGNSA. The CDR3 loop is CASSLQGPYEQYF. In DNA, the CDR3 is TGTGCCAGCAGCTTACAGGGCCCCTACGAGCAGTACTTC.

The chain has TRBV27 and TRBJ1-4; no clear D. The V end was cut by 5 bases, the J end by 0 bases, with 16 bases between. The CDR3 spans 17 residues. Germline V lookup: CDR1 MNHEY, CDR2 SMNVEV (reference sequence). The CDR3 DNA reads TGTGCCAGCAGTGCTCACAGATTTCAGGCAACTAATGAAAAACTGTTTTTT. It is translated as CASSAHRFQATNEKLFF.

This clonotype was found a few times. The V gene is TRBV20-1, the J gene TRBJ2-1; D is possibly TRBD2 (6 bases). The CDR3 spans 13 residues. Germline V CDR1 and CDR2: DFQATT, SNEGSKA (reference sequence). Trimming stripped 6 bases from V and 6 bases from J, with 15 bases between. CDR3 protein: CSARGTSTNEQFF. The DNA for the CDR3 is TGCAGTGCACGCGGGACCAGCACCAATGAGCAGTTCTTC.

This rearrangement joins TRBV12-3 or TRBV12-4 to TRBJ2-1, with a weak D call TRBD2 (6 bases). Trimming pared 3 bases from V and 3 bases from J, leaving 18 bases between. CDR3 size: 17 residues. CDR3 bases: TGTGCCAGCAGTTTCCCCGACACCGGGACTTACTACAATGAGCAGTTCTTC. Amino acids: CASSFPDTGTYYNEQFF.

The chain has TRBV6-2 or TRBV6-3 and TRBJ2-1, with TRBD2 matching over 10 bases. The CDR3 runs to 15 residues. J was trimmed by 9 bases and V by 7 bases; bases with no gene match: 12. Per the germline V gene, CDR1 is MNHEY and CDR2 is SVGEGT. As DNA, the CDR3 is TGTGCCAGCACTCCTCTAGCGGGAGTCGTTGCTGAGCAGTTCTTC. Amino acid sequence: CASTPLAGVVAEQFF.

The chain uses TRBV7-9 and TRBJ1-1; 7 bases align to TRBD1. The CDR3 loop spans 15 amino acids. CDR1 and CDR2 from the germline V gene are SEHNR and FQNEAQ (reference sequence). V was clipped by 1 base and J by 1 base; unmatched bases: 3. The CDR3 here is CASSLDRQGNTEAFF. CDR3 nucleotides: TGTGCCAGCAGCTTAGATCGACAGGGGAACACTGAAGCTTTCTTT.

On this clonotype: An end of the junction differs from the germline gene, which may be a read error. The chain couples TRBV7-9 to TRBJ2-5; no clear D. Germline CDR1 reads SEHNR; CDR2 reads FQNEAQ (reference sequence). CDR3 length equals 12 residues. This CDR3 reads CANSPDGETQYF. The CDR3 DNA is TGTGCCAACAGCCCGGATGGGGAGACCCAGTACTTC.

In regard to this clonotype: Sequence at one end of the junction differs from germline and may be a read error. The chain employs TRBV6-5 and TRBJ1-5; 12 bases line up with TRBD1. The CDR3 is 18 amino acids. Germline V gives CDR1 MNHEY, CDR2 SVGAGI. The CDR3 loop reads CASSNSGTGGYSNQPQHF. Written as DNA, the CDR3 is TGTGCCAGCAGTAACTCGGGGACAGGGGGCTATAGCAATCAGCCCCAGCATTTT.

This chain connects TRBV20-1 to TRBJ2-7, with D unclear. The V end was cut by 0 bases, the J end by 1 base, with 10 bases between. Per germline, CDR1 DFQATT and CDR2 SNEGSKA (reference sequence). The CDR3 is 14 amino acids. This chain's CDR3 is CSARDPGPSYEQYF. CDR3 bases: TGCAGTGCTAGAGATCCGGGCCCATCCTACGAGCAGTACTTC.

The table lists this clonotype with a few counts. V usage is TRBV6-1 and J usage is TRBJ1-5; D is perhaps TRBD1 (6 bases). This CDR3 contains 17 residues. Per germline, CDR1 MNHNS and CDR2 SASEGT. The V end lost 0 bases, the J end lost 7 bases, and 19 bases lay between the germline ends. The CDR3 loop reads CASSEASGARMGQPQHF. As DNA, the CDR3 is TGTGCCAGCAGTGAAGCCTCAGGGGCCCGGATGGGGCAGCCCCAGCATTTT.

V is TRBV18 and J is TRBJ1-5; D unresolved. Trimming removed 2 bases at V and 3 bases at J, with 8 bases between. The CDR3 is 14 amino acids. Germline V gives CDR1 KGHSH, CDR2 LQKENI. The DNA for the CDR3 is TGTGCCAGCTCACCATTGGGCTTCAATCAGCCCCAGCATTTT. As protein: CASSPLGFNQPQHF.

The chain couples TRBV29-1 to TRBJ2-5; D could derive from TRBD1 or TRBD2 (5 bases each). The CDR3 consists of 13 residues. V dropped 4 bases and J dropped 2 bases, with 11 bases sitting between them. Germline V lookup: CDR1 SQVTM, CDR2 ANQGSEA. The DNA of the CDR3 is TGCAGCGTTGCGTGGGACGTTCAAGAGACCCAGTACTTC. Translation gives CSVAWDVQETQYF.

V usage is TRBV28 and J usage is TRBJ2-5, with D tentatively TRBD1 (6 bases). The DNA end lines up better with TRBJ2-7; the J call may be wrong. Germline V gene sequence: CDR1 MDHEN, CDR2 SYDVKM. The CDR3 sequence is 13 residues long. In DNA, the CDR3 is TGTGCCAGCAGTTCACAGGGCCCCTACGAGCAGTACTTC. Translation gives CASSSQGPYEQYF.

In its sample, this clonotype was seen a few times. The J gene is TRBJ1-4, the V gene TRBV9; 7 positions match TRBD1. Germline CDR1 is SGDLS and CDR2 is YYNGEE. V trimming: 2 bases; J trimming: 2 bases; junction bases outside the gene matches: 6. CDR3 size: 16 residues. The CDR3 nucleotides read TGTGCCAGCAGCGTCCAAGGGGGCGGGACTAATGAAAAACTGTTTTTT. Its translation is CASSVQGGGTNEKLFF.

The chain has TRBV12-3 or TRBV12-4 and TRBJ1-1; D uncertain. This CDR3 is 14 amino acids long. Trimming took off 2 bases at V and 7 bases at J, with 14 bases between the two ends. CDR3: CASSLQRNVGEAFF. CDR3 DNA: TGTGCCAGCAGTTTACAGCGGAACGTTGGTGAAGCTTTCTTT.